The clone carrying this T cell receptor (beta chain) has more than one count but fewer than ten. Generated by immunoSEQ multiplex PCR, the TCRdb table keeps only in-frame clones and is missing some. The sample contains some 480,000 clones, approximately 79% of which appear only once. The data stem from a study of shared clonotypes between healthy human individuals. The germline V gene encodes CDR1 LNHNV and CDR2 YYDKDF (reference sequence). The CDR3 loop spans 13 amino acids. V was pared by 8 bases and J by 5 bases, with 16 bases between. This rearrangement joins TRBV15 to TRBJ2-7; D might be TRBD2 (6 bases). This receptor was taken from a middle-aged woman in good health. Some clones in this sample may be carry-over from other donors' samples. The source material was PBMCs. The CDR3 region is CATGEERADEQYF. DNA for the CDR3: TGTGCCACCGGGGAGGAGAGGGCAGACGAGCAGTACTTC.